This TCR beta chain originates from a study of cytomegalovirus exposure and HLA in healthy donors. This clone was seen more than once but under ten times. The donors were part of the approximately 120-subject validation cohort, which stood apart from the roughly 680-subject first cohort. Method: immunoSEQ multiplex PCR; TCRdb's copy keeps in-frame clones and lacks some. The table lists hundreds of thousands of clones, approximately 88% of them singletons, with about an eighth in the top ten. The sequence derives from a woman aged 30 to 39 in good health and CMV-seropositive. Material: PBMCs.

CDR3 in amino acids: CASSENELYEQYF. Written as DNA, the CDR3 is TGTGCCAGCAGCGAAAATGAGCTCTACGAGCAGTACTTC. J is TRBJ2-7 and V is TRBV7-2; the D is unclear. The V and J ends lost 5 bases and 3 bases respectively, with 11 bases between them. The germline V gene has CDR1 SGHTA and CDR2 FQGNSA. CDR3 size: 13 residues.